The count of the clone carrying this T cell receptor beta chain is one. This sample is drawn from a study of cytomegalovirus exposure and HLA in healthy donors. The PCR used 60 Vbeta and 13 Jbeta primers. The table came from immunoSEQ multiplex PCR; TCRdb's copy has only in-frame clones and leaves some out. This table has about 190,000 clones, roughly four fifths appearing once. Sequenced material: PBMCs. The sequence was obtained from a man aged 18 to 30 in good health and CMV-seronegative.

CDR3 residues: CASSEVAGGQETQYF. In nucleotides, the CDR3 is TGTGCCAGCAGTGAAGTAGCGGGGGGCCAAGAGACCCAGTACTTC. The chain links TRBV2 to TRBJ2-5, with 10 bases that match TRBD2. J lost 1 base, V lost 1 base, and 0 bases had no gene match. This CDR3 is 15 amino acids long. Germline assignment: CDR1 SNHLY and CDR2 FYNNEI.